One and the same sample provided the 7 T cell receptor beta chains below, sequenced in a study of T cells in Graves' hyperthyroidism and ophthalmopathy. Using RNA transcripts as the source, TCR beta CDR3 regions were amplified. With the HTBI primer set, the TCR CDR3 went through a first round of RT-PCR. A single record per CDR3 protein comes from TCRdb applying MiXCR to the multiplex PCR reads. The data show approximately 690,000 distinct CDR3 sequences, roughly 20% seen once. What was sequenced was blood. These receptors were taken from a man in his thirties or forties with Graves' ophthalmopathy.

This clonotype was observed a few times. V usage is TRBV28 and J usage is TRBJ2-7, with 7 bases that match TRBD1. This CDR3 is built from 15 residues. Germline trimming cut 4 bases from V and 7 bases from J; bases unmatched to any gene: 13. Germline V gene lookup returns CDR1 MDHEN and CDR2 SYDVKM. CDR3 nucleotide sequence: TGTGCCAGCAGTTCCCCCCGACAGGGTTGGTGGGAGCAGTACTTC. The encoded protein is CASSSPRQGWWEQYF.

The CDR3 DNA follows: TGTGCCAGCAGTTACTCGAAGGGGGAAGGCTACACCTTC. Translating it yields CASSYSKGEGYTF. The J gene is TRBJ1-2, the V gene TRBV6-6, with D possibly matching TRBD1 (6 bases). Germline loops: CDR1 MNHNY, CDR2 SVGAGI (reference sequence). CDR3 size: 13 residues. V gave up 0 bases and J gave up 8 bases, with 10 bases separating them.

This sequence joins TRBV7-6 and TRBJ1-1, with 7 bases identical to TRBD1. This CDR3 is built from 16 residues. Germline V gene lookup returns CDR1 SGHVS and CDR2 FNYEAQ. The V segment lost 5 bases and the J segment 2 bases; nucleotides outside the gene matches: 11. CDR3 coding DNA: TGTGCCAGCAGCATCGGCGCCGGGACAGCTAACACTGAAGCTTTCTTT. It encodes CASSIGAGTANTEAFF.

The chain employs TRBV6-1 and TRBJ2-7; D is tentatively TRBD1 or TRBD2 (5 bases each). Germline V gene lookup returns CDR1 MNHNS and CDR2 SASEGT. V shed 5 bases and J shed 7 bases, with 15 bases lying between them. This CDR3 contains 13 residues. CDR3 loop: CASSRGRGWEQYF. CDR3 nucleotides: TGTGCCAGCAGTCGGGGACGGGGATGGGAGCAGTACTTC.

Points on this clonotype: A much bigger clone sits one base away, suggesting this may be a read error. The J gene is TRBJ2-3, the V gene TRBV24-1; the D is unclear. The CDR3 is made up of 13 amino acids. Germline V CDR1 and CDR2: KGHDR, SFDVKD. The CDR3 loop reads CATSARSTDMQYF. The CDR3 DNA is TGTGCCACCAGTGCAAGGAGCACAGATATGCAGTATTTT.

This chain links TRBV14 with TRBJ2-7; TRBD1 aligns across 11 bases. The V and J ends lost 4 bases and 3 bases, in that order; junction bases with no gene match: 5. The CDR3 spans 15 residues. Germline V gene lookup returns CDR1 SGHDN and CDR2 FVKESK. The CDR3 DNA reads as TGTGCCAGCAGCCGACTCGGGACAGGGGGCTACGAGCAGTACTTC. This translates into CASSRLGTGGYEQYF. The full variable domain, its missing parts supplied by reference TRBV14 and TRBJ2-7, is EAGVTQFPSHSVIEKGQTVTLRCDPISGHDNLYWYRRVMGKEIKFLLHFVKESKQDESGMPNNRFLAERTGGTYSTLKVQPAELEDSGVYFCASSRLGTGGYEQYFGPGTRLTVT.

The chain recombines TRBV20-1 with TRBJ2-1; possibly TRBD2 for D (5 bases). The CDR3 spans 11 residues. Germline CDR1 DFQATT, CDR2 SNEGSKA (reference sequence). Trimming stripped 6 bases from V and 6 bases from J, with 9 bases between. The CDR3 loop is CSATGFNEQFF. CDR3 nucleotide sequence: TGCAGTGCAACGGGATTCAATGAGCAGTTCTTC.